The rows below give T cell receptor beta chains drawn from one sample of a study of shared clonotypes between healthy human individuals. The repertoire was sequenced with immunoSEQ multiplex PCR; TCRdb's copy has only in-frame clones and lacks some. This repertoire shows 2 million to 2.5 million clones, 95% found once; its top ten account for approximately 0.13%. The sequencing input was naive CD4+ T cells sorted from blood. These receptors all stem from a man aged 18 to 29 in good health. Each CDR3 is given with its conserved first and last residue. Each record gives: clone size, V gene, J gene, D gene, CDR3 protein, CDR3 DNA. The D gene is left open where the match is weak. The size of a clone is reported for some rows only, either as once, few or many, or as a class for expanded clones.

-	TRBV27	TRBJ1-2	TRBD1	CASSLGDRRGGGYTF	TGTGCCAGCAGTTTAGGGGACAGGAGAGGTGGTGGCTACACCTTC
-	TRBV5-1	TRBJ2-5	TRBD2	CASSAGLAGGKGKTQYF	TGCGCCAGCAGCGCTGGACTAGCGGGGGGAAAAGGGAAGACCCAGTACTTC
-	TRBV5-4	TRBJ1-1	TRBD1	CASRFVDRDTEAFF	TGTGCCAGCAGGTTTGTGGACAGGGACACTGAAGCTTTCTTT
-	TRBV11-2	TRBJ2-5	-	CASRRNQGGTQYF	TGTGCCAGCAGACGAAACCAGGGCGGGACCCAGTACTTC
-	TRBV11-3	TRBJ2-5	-	CASSSGPQETQYF	TGTGCCAGCAGCTCGGGACCCCAAGAGACCCAGTACTTC
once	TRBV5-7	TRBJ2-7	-	CASSLGGLSSSYEQYF	TGTGCCAGCAGCTTGGGTGGCCTCTCGAGCTCCTACGAGCAGTACTTC
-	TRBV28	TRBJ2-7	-	CASSYPGRPGEQYF	TGTGCCAGCAGTTACCCGGGCCGGCCGGGGGAGCAGTACTTC
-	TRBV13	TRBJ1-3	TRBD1	CASSRQGARNTIYF	TGTGCCAGCAGCCGACAGGGGGCGAGAAACACCATATATTTT
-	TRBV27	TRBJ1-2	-	CASSFSGSPFDYTF	TGTGCCAGCAGTTTCTCGGGATCTCCTTTCGACTACACCTTC
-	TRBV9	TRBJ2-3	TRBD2	CASSVEAGISTDTQYF	TGTGCCAGCAGCGTAGAAGCGGGAATTAGCACAGATACGCAGTATTTT
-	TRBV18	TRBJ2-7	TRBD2	CASSPPSASGGAYEQYF	TGTGCCAGCTCACCACCGTCGGCTAGCGGGGGGGCCTACGAGCAGTACTTC
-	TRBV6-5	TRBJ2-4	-	CASSRQSIAKNIQYF	TGTGCCAGCAGTAGACAGTCAATAGCCAAAAACATTCAGTACTTC
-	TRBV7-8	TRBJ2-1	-	CASSFFVRTAGNEQFF	TGTGCCAGCAGCTTCTTTGTGCGGACCGCCGGCAATGAGCAGTTCTTC
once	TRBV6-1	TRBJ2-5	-	CASSENWGRGETQYF	TGTGCCAGCAGTGAAAATTGGGGGCGAGGAGAGACCCAGTACTTC
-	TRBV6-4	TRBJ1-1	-	CASSWAGPNTEAFF	TGTGCCAGCAGTTGGGCAGGGCCTAACACTGAAGCTTTCTTT
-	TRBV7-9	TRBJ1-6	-	CASSFGYSYNSPLHF	TGTGCCAGCAGCTTCGGATACTCCTATAATTCACCCCTCCACTTT
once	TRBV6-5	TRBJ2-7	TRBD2	CASSALVAGRYEQYF	TGTGCCAGCAGTGCCCTAGTAGCGGGTCGATACGAGCAGTACTTC
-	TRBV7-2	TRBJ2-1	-	CASSLAPEQFF	TGTGCCAGCAGCTTAGCGCCTGAGCAGTTCTTC
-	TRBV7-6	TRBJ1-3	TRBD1	CASSLVPAGQGSGNTIYF	TGTGCCAGCAGCTTAGTCCCGGCCGGACAGGGCTCTGGAAACACCATATATTTT
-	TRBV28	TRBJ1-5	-	CASSSRPHQPQHF	TGTGCCAGCAGTTCCCGTCCCCATCAGCCCCAGCATTTT
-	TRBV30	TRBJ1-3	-	CAWSFTGNTIYF	TGTGCCTGGAGTTTCACTGGAAACACCATATATTTT
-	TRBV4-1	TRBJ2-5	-	CASSPPLEGQETQYF	TGCGCCAGCAGCCCCCCTTTGGAGGGGCAAGAGACCCAGTACTTC
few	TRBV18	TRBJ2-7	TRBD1	CASSRQGSYEQYF	TGTGCCAGCTCACGACAGGGCTCCTACGAGCAGTACTTC
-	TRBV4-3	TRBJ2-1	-	CASSQDGGRGSEQFF	TGCGCCAGCAGCCAAGATGGGGGACGGGGGAGTGAGCAGTTCTTC
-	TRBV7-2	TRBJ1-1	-	CASSLRGLNTEAFF	TGTGCCAGCAGCTTAAGAGGGTTGAACACTGAAGCTTTCTTT
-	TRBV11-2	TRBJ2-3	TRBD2	CASSLAGRLAGPDTQYF	TGTGCCAGCAGCTTAGCGGGCCGACTAGCGGGGCCAGATACGCAGTATTTT
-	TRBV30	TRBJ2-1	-	CAWRGSRAELYNEQFF	TGTGCCTGGAGGGGCTCGAGGGCAGAGCTTTACAATGAGCAGTTCTTC
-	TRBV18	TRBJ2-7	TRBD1	CASSRLGQGPHEQYF	TGTGCCAGCTCACGGCTGGGACAGGGGCCCCACGAGCAGTACTTC
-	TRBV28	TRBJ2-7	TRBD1	CASSYTGTAVREQYF	TGTGCCAGCAGCTACACCGGGACAGCCGTCCGCGAGCAGTACTTC
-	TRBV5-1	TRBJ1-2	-	CASSIAPFGNYGYTF	TGCGCCAGCAGCATTGCCCCTTTCGGTAACTATGGCTACACCTTC
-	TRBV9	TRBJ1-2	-	CASSPPIIGYGYTF	TGTGCCAGCAGCCCCCCGATAATAGGCTATGGCTACACCTTC
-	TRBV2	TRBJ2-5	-	CASTLLETQYF	TGTGCCAGCACCCTCCTAGAGACCCAGTACTTC
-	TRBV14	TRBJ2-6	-	CASSHRLRAGANVLTF	TGTGCCAGCAGCCATAGGCTAAGGGCTGGGGCCAACGTCCTGACTTTC
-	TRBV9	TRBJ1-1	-	CASSPRGLRVTEAFF	TGTGCCAGCAGCCCCCGGGGGCTACGCGTCACTGAAGCTTTCTTT
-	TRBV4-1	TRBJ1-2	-	CASSQSEAEYGYTF	TGCGCCAGCAGCCAATCCGAGGCCGAGTATGGCTACACCTTC
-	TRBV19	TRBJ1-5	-	CASHRGGVVQPQHF	TGTGCCAGCCATCGAGGGGGGGTCGTTCAGCCCCAGCATTTT
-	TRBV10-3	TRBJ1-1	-	CAISESGGSDTEAFF	TGTGCCATCAGTGAGTCCGGGGGGTCGGACACTGAAGCTTTCTTT
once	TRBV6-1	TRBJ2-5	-	CASSEALLLAETQYF	TGTGCCAGCAGTGAAGCGCTCCTACTGGCGGAGACCCAGTACTTC
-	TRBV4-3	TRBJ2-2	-	CASSQDFGSLANTGELFF	TGCGCCAGCAGCCAAGATTTTGGGTCACTCGCGAACACCGGGGAGCTGTTTTTT
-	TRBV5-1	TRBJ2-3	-	CASSLALAASTDTQYF	TGCGCCAGCAGCTTGGCCCTAGCTGCGAGCACAGATACGCAGTATTTT
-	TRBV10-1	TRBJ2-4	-	CASSQGEGHIQYF	TGCGCCAGCAGCCAGGGCGAGGGTCACATTCAGTACTTC
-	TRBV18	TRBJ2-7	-	CASSPIQDSYEQYF	TGTGCCAGCTCACCTATACAGGACTCCTACGAGCAGTACTTC
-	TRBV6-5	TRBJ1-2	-	CASSYGRGSGYTF	TGTGCCAGCAGTTACGGAAGGGGTAGTGGCTACACCTTC
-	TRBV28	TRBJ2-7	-	CATHRAYEQYF	TGTGCCACCCATAGGGCCTACGAGCAGTACTTC
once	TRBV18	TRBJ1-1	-	CASSGGMNTEAFF	TGTGCCAGCTCTGGGGGGATGAACACTGAAGCTTTCTTT
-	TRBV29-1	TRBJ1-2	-	CSVAKGNYGYTF	TGCAGCGTTGCAAAGGGCAACTATGGCTACACCTTC
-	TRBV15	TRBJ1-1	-	CATSSPQGTEAFF	TGTGCCACCAGCAGCCCTCAGGGCACTGAAGCTTTCTTT
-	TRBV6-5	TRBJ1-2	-	CASSYRVGYGYTF	TGTGCCAGCAGTTACAGAGTCGGATATGGCTACACCTTC
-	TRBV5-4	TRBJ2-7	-	CASSLSSYEQYF	TGTGCCAGCAGCCTTAGCTCCTACGAGCAGTACTTC
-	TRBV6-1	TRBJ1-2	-	CASRYRVGYGYTF	TGTGCCAGCAGGTACAGGGTCGGGTATGGCTACACCTTC
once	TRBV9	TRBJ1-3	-	CASSGQTHGGDSGNTIYF	TGTGCCAGCAGCGGACAGACCCATGGGGGGGACTCTGGAAACACCATATATTTT